The entry that follows covers one TCR beta chain sequence. The data were taken from a study of technical replicates of blood from a handful of donors. Repertoires were generated with immunoSEQ multiplex PCR, while TCRdb's copy carries only in-frame clones and drops some. The sample consists of some 80,000 clones, about 97% of them appearing once. V lost 6 bases, J lost 2 bases, and 3 bases stayed unmatched. Per the germline V gene, CDR1 is SQVTM and CDR2 is ANQGSEA. The CDR3 totals 12 residues. Sequenced material: T cells isolated from PBMCs. The receptor comes from a human donor in good health. The genes are TRBV29-1 and TRBJ2-5; 7 bases agree with TRBD2. Here the CDR3 DNA reads TGCAGCGTGTGGACTAGACAAGAGACCCAGTACTTC. It translates to CSVWTRQETQYF.